This TCR beta chain was sequenced for a study of T-cell memory formation after mild COVID-19. Looked up from germline, CDR1 is SQVTM and CDR2 is ANQGSEA. V shed 3 bases and J 0 bases; nucleotides not matched to a gene: 2. This CDR3 contains 13 residues. The TCR alpha and TCR beta cDNA libraries, bearing sample barcodes and UMIs, were generated by 5'RACE using constant-segment primers. TCRdb redid the calling of the 5' RACE reads with MiXCR, one entry per CDR3 protein. The sample includes a few hundred thousand distinct CDR3 sequences, approximately 24% seen only once; the top ten take 7% to 9.5%. The V gene is TRBV29-1, the J gene TRBJ2-7, with 7 bases that match TRBD1. The sample was PBMCs or a T cell subset sorted from them (not recorded which). This receptor was identified in an adult woman who had mild COVID-19 (a few samples of this study predate the infection). Cell type and time point are not known. CDR3 coding DNA: TGCAGCGTTGAGGGGACAGTCTCCTACGAGCAGTACTTC. It specifies CSVEGTVSYEQYF.